The present TCR beta chain was sequenced within a study of shared T cell receptors in the human thymus. The table came from immunoSEQ multiplex PCR; TCRdb's copy has only in-frame clones and leaves some out. The profile shows about 380,000 clones, 95% of them singletons. From germline, CDR1 is MDHEN and CDR2 SYDVKM. This CDR3 spans 16 amino acids. Trimming at V came to 5 bases and at J to 3 bases, leaving 9 bases not matched to a gene. The receptor was isolated from a human donor. The sample taken for sequencing was thymocytes. The chain links TRBV28 to TRBJ2-3; 9 nucleotides agree with TRBD1. The CDR3 region has the DNA TGTGCCAGCAGTCCCCGACAGGGGGAGAAGACAGATACGCAGTATTTT. The encoded protein is CASSPRQGEKTDTQYF.